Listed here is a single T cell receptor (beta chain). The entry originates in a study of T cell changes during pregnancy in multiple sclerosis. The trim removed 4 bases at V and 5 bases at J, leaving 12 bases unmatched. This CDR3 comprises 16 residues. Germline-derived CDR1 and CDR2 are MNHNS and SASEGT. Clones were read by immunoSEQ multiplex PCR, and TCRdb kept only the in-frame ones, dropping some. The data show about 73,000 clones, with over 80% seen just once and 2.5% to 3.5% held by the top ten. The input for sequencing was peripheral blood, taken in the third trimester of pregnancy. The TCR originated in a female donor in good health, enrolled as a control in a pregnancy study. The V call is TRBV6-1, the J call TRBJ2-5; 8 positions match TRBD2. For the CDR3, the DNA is TGTGCCAGCAGTGGCCTATCTAGCGGGCCCTGGGAGACCCAGTACTTC. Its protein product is CASSGLSSGPWETQYF.